This TCR beta chain was captured in a study of T cell responses to AZD1222 COVID-19 vaccine. General study results and limits: The study reported that nearly half of spike-specific TCRs target unmutated variant regions. Possibly, clonal diversity was underestimated; donors were largely white British and included more females.

The sample holds one count of this clone. Its target is unknown. The germline gives CDR1 ENHRY, CDR2 SYGVKD. The CDR3 is 14 amino acids. Trimming pared 3 bases from V and 7 bases from J, leaving 15 bases between. Using immunoSEQ multiplex PCR, the repertoire was profiled, and TCRdb retains in-frame clones only, with some absent. The sample contains 120,000 or so clones, 80% to 90% of which appear only once. Sequenced here: peripheral blood, sampled on day 0 of AZD1222 vaccination. This sequence was found in an adult in good health. The chain employs TRBV10-3 and TRBJ1-2; D is undetermined. CDR3 in DNA: TGTGCCATCAGTGATCTCAAGGAGGGTAGTGGCTACACCTTC. It is translated as CAISDLKEGSGYTF.